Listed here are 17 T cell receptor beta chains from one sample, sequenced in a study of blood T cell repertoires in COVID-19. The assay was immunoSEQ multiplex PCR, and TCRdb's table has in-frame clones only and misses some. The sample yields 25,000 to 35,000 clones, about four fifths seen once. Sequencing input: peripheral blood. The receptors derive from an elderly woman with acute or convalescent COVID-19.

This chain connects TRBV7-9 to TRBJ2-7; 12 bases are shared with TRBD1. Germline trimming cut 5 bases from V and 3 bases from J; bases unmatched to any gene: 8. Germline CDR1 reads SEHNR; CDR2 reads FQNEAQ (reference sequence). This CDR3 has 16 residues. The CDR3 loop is CASSRGQGAQRYEQYF. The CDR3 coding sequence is TGTGCCAGCAGCCGGGGACAGGGGGCCCAACGCTACGAGCAGTACTTC.

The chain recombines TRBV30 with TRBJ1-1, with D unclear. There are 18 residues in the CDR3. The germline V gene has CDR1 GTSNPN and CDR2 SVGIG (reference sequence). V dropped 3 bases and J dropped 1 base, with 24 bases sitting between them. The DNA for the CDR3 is TGTGCCTGGAGCGACCCTCGAACCCCAGGCCGCTCGAACACTGAAGCTTTCTTT. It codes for CAWSDPRTPGRSNTEAFF.

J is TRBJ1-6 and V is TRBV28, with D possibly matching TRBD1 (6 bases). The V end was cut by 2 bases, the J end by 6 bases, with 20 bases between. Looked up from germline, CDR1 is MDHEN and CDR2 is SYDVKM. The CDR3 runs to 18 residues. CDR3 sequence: CASSLTGTPTSRNSPLHF. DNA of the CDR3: TGTGCCAGCAGTTTAACCGGGACACCAACGAGCCGTAATTCACCCCTCCACTTT.

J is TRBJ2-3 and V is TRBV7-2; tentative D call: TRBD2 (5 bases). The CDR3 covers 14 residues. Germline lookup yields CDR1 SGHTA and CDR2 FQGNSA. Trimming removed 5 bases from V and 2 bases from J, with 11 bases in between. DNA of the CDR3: TGTGCCAGCAGCCGGGGTCCCCTCACAGATACGCAGTATTTT. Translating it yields CASSRGPLTDTQYF.

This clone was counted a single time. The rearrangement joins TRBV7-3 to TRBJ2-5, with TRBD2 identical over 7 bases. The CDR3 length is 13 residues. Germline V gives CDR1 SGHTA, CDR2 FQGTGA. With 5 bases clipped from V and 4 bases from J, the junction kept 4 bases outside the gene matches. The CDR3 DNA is TGTGCCAGCAGCCGGACTAGGGGAGAGACCCAGTACTTC. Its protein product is CASSRTRGETQYF.

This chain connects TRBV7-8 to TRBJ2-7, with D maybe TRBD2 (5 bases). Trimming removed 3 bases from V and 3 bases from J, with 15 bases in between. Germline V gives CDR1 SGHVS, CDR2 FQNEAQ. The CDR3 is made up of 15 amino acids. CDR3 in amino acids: CASSFSSDGNYEQYF. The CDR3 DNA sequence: TGTGCCAGCAGCTTCTCTTCGGACGGGAACTACGAGCAGTACTTC.

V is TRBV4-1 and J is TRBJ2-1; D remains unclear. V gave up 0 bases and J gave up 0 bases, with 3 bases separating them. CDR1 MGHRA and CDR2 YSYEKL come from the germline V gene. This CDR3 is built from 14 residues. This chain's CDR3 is CASSQDNSYNEQFF. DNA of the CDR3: TGCGCCAGCAGCCAAGATAACTCCTACAATGAGCAGTTCTTC.

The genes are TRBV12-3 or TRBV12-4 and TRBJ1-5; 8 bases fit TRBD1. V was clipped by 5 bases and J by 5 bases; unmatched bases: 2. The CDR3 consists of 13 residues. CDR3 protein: CASSLQGDQPQHF. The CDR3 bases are TGTGCCAGCAGTCTACAGGGGGATCAGCCCCAGCATTTT.

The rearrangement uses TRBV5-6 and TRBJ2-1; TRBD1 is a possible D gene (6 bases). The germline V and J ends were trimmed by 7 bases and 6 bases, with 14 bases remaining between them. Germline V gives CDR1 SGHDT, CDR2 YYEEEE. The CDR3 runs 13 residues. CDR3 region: CASQGRTGNEQFF. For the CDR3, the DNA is TGTGCCAGCCAGGGGCGAACGGGCAATGAGCAGTTCTTC.

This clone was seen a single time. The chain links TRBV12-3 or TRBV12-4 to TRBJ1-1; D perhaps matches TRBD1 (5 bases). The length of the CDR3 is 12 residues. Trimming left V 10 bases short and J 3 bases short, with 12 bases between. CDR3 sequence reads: CATGAVYTEAFF. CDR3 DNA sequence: TGTGCCACTGGGGCTGTATACACTGAAGCTTTCTTT.

CDR3 region: CASSSAGLHSNQPQHF. In DNA form, the CDR3 reads TGTGCCAGCAGTTCGGCGGGTCTTCATAGCAATCAGCCCCAGCATTTT. The chain is built from TRBV6-2 or TRBV6-3 and TRBJ1-5; D gene uncertain. With 4 bases removed from V and 0 bases from J, the gap between germline ends came to 13 bases. Per germline, CDR1 MNHEY and CDR2 SVGEGT. The CDR3 runs 16 residues.

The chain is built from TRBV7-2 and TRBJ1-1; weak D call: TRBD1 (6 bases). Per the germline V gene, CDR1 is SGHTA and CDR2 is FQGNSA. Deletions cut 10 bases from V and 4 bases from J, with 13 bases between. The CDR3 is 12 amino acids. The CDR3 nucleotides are TGTGCCACCCGGACAGACGGCACTGAAGCTTTCTTT. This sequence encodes CATRTDGTEAFF. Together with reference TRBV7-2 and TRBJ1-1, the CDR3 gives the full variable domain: GAGVSQSPSNKVTEKGKDVELRCDPISGHTALYWYRQSLGQGLEFLIYFQGNSAPDKSGLPSDRFSAERTGGSVSTLTIQRTQQEDSAVYLCATRTDGTEAFFGQGTRLTVV.

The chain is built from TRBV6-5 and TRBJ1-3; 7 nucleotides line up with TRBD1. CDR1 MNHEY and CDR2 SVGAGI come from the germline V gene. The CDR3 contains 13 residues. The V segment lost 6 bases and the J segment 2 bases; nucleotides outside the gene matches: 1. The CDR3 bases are TGTGCCAGCAGAACAGGGGCTGGAAACACCATATATTTT. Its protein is CASRTGAGNTIYF.

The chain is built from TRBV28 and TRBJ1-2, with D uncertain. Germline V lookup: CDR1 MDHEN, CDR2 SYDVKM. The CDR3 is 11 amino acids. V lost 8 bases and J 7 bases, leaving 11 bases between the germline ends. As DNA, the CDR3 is TGTGCCAGCGGGAAGAGGGCTGGCTACACCTTC. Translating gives CASGKRAGYTF.

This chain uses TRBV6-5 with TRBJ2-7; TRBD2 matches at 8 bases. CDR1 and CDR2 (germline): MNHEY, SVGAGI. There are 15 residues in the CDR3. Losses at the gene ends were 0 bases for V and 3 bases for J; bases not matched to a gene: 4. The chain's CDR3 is CASSYSAAGGYEQYF. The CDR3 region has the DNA TGTGCCAGCAGTTACTCGGCCGCGGGGGGCTACGAGCAGTACTTC.

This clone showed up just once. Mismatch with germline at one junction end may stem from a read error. The CDR3 protein is CATSSTQSSYNEQFF. Written as DNA, the CDR3 is TGCGCCACCAGTTCGACTCAAAGCTCCTACAATGAGCAGTTCTTC. The genes are TRBV10-1 and TRBJ2-1, with D uncertain. This CDR3 has 15 amino acids. CDR1 WNHNN and CDR2 SYGVQD come from the germline V gene (reference sequence).

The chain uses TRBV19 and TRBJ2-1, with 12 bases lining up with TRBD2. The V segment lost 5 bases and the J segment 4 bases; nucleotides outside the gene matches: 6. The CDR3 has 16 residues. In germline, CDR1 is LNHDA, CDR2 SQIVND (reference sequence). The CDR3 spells CASSFGLAGRYNEQFF. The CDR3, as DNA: TGTGCCAGTAGTTTCGGACTAGCGGGACGATACAATGAGCAGTTCTTC.